The rows below give T cell receptor beta chains drawn from one sample of a study of tumor and adjacent non-tumor tissue in lung cancer. TCRdb itself ran the multiplex PCR reads through MiXCR, one entry per CDR3 protein. The table includes around 120,000 distinct CDR3 sequences, around three fifths detected once. The sequencing sample was made of lung tumor tissue. Receptor source: a man aged 25-45 years with non-small cell lung cancer. Each CDR3 is given with its conserved first and last residue.

CASSPLGGTGNTIYF	TRBV4-2	TRBJ1-3
CSTDSGGVYNEQFF	TRBV20-1	TRBJ2-1
CASIGTTFYEQYF	TRBV6-2/TRBV6-3	TRBJ2-7
CASSLCTGVTNTGDLFF	TRBV12-3/TRBV12-4	TRBJ2-2
CASSLVAAYEQYF	TRBV11-2	TRBJ2-7
CASSSPGRLDTGELFF	TRBV11-3	TRBJ2-2
CSARAWTSGEGGELFF	TRBV20-1	TRBJ2-2
CASSLGSIAGRGTQYF	TRBV12-3/TRBV12-4	TRBJ2-5
CASSLFGGERGELFF	TRBV4-2	TRBJ2-2
CASSLELLAGEAGNEQFF	TRBV5-6	TRBJ2-1
CASSYGTAGEGIQNF	TRBV6-5	TRBJ2-4
CASNEVPNLGTETFF	TRBV6-1	TRBJ1-1
CSVGTNISSGKQFF	TRBV29-1	TRBJ2-1
CSIEPPGTTGELFF	TRBV29-1	TRBJ2-2
CSAGQGTNTEAFF	TRBV20-1	TRBJ1-1
CASSQERSSDISYEQYF	TRBV4-3	TRBJ2-7
CASSLVSGTYEQYF	TRBV5-6	TRBJ2-7
CASSRTTNTEAIF	TRBV6-1	TRBJ1-1